This T cell receptor beta chain originates from a study of T cell responses to AZD1222 COVID-19 vaccine. Points from the study as a whole: CD4 TCRs associated with vaccination spanned spike, dominating at 160-218 and 743-854. A mostly white British donor set with more females was recruited, and clonal diversity was possibly underestimated.

This clone was counted a single time. Antigen specificity is unknown. Only in-frame clones appear in the TCRdb table, and some are missing; sequencing was by immunoSEQ multiplex PCR. The sample yields 140,000 to 150,000 clones, approximately 93% seen once. Losses at the gene ends were 5 bases for V and 3 bases for J; bases not matched to a gene: 3. The CDR3 is made up of 15 amino acids. Germline values: CDR1 MNHEY, CDR2 SMNVEV (reference sequence). The source material was peripheral blood, sampled after recovery from COVID-19. V and J are TRBV27 and TRBJ2-7, with TRBD2 matching 14 bases. This sequence was found in an adult who had recovered from COVID-19. CDR3 sequence: CASSPGTSGSYEQYF. CDR3 nucleotide sequence: TGTGCCAGCAGTCCGGGGACTAGCGGGAGCTACGAGCAGTACTTC.